One and the same sample provided the 14 T cell receptor beta chains below, sequenced in a study of T-cell reconstitution after alpha-beta-depleted transplantation in children. Using unique molecular identifiers, the investigators prepared the TCRbeta library. TCRdb fed the PCR reads into MiXCR, producing one record per CDR3 protein. The repertoire holds around 200,000 distinct CDR3 sequences, with less than 8% as singletons. The starting material was PBMCs from the stem cell graft donor, obtained from the stem cell graft. The source of these receptors is a human donor who donated a stem cell graft to a child with Wiskott-Aldrich syndrome.

This clonotype was observed many times. The DNA of the CDR3 is TGTGCCAGCAGGGACGGACAGGGGGATTGGCCCCAGCATTTT. It is translated as CASRDGQGDWPQHF. This rearrangement joins TRBV12-3 or TRBV12-4 to TRBJ1-5, with TRBD1 identical over 10 bases. The CDR3 covers 14 residues. The V gene end was trimmed by 6 bases and the J gene end by 9 bases; junction bases not matched to a gene: 8.

This clonotype was counted ten times or more. This chain links TRBV9 with TRBJ2-2; 9 nucleotides align to TRBD2. Germline V gene sequence: CDR1 SGDLS, CDR2 YYNGEE. The junction had 4 bases not matched to a gene; V was cut back by 0 bases and J by 4 bases. This CDR3 has 16 amino acids. The CDR3 here is CASSVGGRAATGELFF. In nucleotides, the CDR3 is TGTGCCAGCAGCGTAGGCGGGAGGGCCGCCACCGGGGAGCTGTTTTTT.

This clonotype was found many times. The chain uses TRBV6-1 and TRBJ2-1, with 12 bases matching TRBD2. CDR1 and CDR2 (germline): MNHNS, SASEGT. V was pared by 7 bases and J by 6 bases, with 1 base of the junction left unmatched. The CDR3 contains 13 residues. The CDR3 DNA follows: TGTGCCAGCAAGGGACTAGCGGGCAATGAGCAGTTCTTC. This sequence encodes CASKGLAGNEQFF.

At least ten counts were recorded for this clonotype. CDR3 sequence reads: CASSSYYWGGELFF. CDR3 nucleotides: TGTGCCAGCAGTTCTTATTATTGGGGCGGGGAGCTGTTTTTT. This chain uses TRBV6-5 with TRBJ2-2; D not certain. The V end lost 4 bases, the J end lost 7 bases, and 13 bases lay between the germline ends. The CDR3 consists of 14 residues. The germline CDR1 and CDR2 sequences are MNHEY and SVGAGI.

In this sample, this clonotype turned up many times. The chain uses TRBV6-1 and TRBJ2-3; D possibly uses TRBD1 or TRBD2 (5 bases each). Trimming pared 8 bases from V and 6 bases from J, leaving 21 bases between. CDR1 is MNHNS, CDR2 SASEGT, per germline. The CDR3 is 15 amino acids. The CDR3: CASVGGRGPRDTQYF. As DNA, the CDR3 is TGTGCCAGCGTCGGTGGACGGGGACCCAGGGATACGCAGTATTTT.

This clonotype showed up many times. The V and J genes are TRBV20-1 and TRBJ2-7; D not certain. Germline values: CDR1 DFQATT, CDR2 SNEGSKA (reference sequence). Trimming cost V 7 bases and J 2 bases, with 21 bases left between them. The CDR3 has 15 amino acids. The CDR3 DNA reads as TGCAGTGTCCGCATTCCTCAGATATCCCCCTACGAGCAGTACTTC. This codes for CSVRIPQISPYEQYF.

This clonotype was observed at least ten times. The chain links TRBV6-5 to TRBJ2-2; 13 bases match TRBD2. This CDR3 region has 15 residues. V lost 2 bases, J lost 7 bases, and 1 base stayed unmatched. Germline values: CDR1 MNHEY, CDR2 SVGAGI. The CDR3 reads CASSYRTSGSGELFF. CDR3 DNA sequence: TGTGCCAGCAGTTACCGGACTAGCGGGAGCGGGGAGCTGTTTTTT.

This clonotype has a handful of counts. The chain joins TRBV15 to TRBJ2-7; the D gene is possibly TRBD1 (6 bases). The CDR3 has 15 residues. V lost 0 bases to trimming and J lost 0 bases, with 9 bases between them. Germline V gene sequence: CDR1 LNHNV, CDR2 YYDKDF (reference sequence). CDR3 residues: CATSRDRDTSYEQYF. In DNA form, the CDR3 reads TGTGCCACCAGCAGAGATCGGGACACCTCCTACGAGCAGTACTTC.

J is TRBJ2-3 and V is TRBV18, with 8 bases matching TRBD1. This CDR3 contains 15 residues. CDR1 and CDR2 from the germline V gene are KGHSH and LQKENI. J was trimmed by 2 bases and V by 4 bases; bases with no gene match: 5. CDR3 in amino acids: CASSQDRALTDTQYF. The CDR3 DNA reads TGTGCCAGCTCACAGGACAGGGCCCTCACAGATACGCAGTATTTT.

This clonotype came up a few times. The chain carries TRBV12-3 or TRBV12-4 and TRBJ2-7; 9 bases are shared with TRBD1. Trimming took 5 bases from V and 5 from J; bases not matched to a gene: 7. This CDR3 is 14 amino acids long. The CDR3 sequence is CASSKTGGADEQYF. Here the CDR3 DNA reads TGTGCCAGCAGTAAGACAGGGGGGGCCGACGAGCAGTACTTC.

This clonotype was detected many times. The chain combines TRBV10-3 with TRBJ1-5; the D is unclear. The CDR3 sequence is 17 residues long. The germline V and J ends were trimmed by 3 bases and 0 bases, with 15 bases remaining between them. CDR1 is ENHRY, CDR2 SYGVKD, per germline. The CDR3 loop reads CAISDPPVRHSNQPQHF. The CDR3 coding sequence is TGTGCCATCAGTGACCCTCCTGTTAGGCATAGCAATCAGCCCCAGCATTTT.

This clonotype was seen ten or more times. The gene calls are TRBV11-2 and TRBJ1-5; no clear D. The V gene's germline CDR1 is SGHAT and CDR2 FQNNGV. The germline V and J ends were trimmed by 1 base and 7 bases, with 8 bases remaining between them. The CDR3 consists of 13 residues. Written as DNA, the CDR3 is TGTGCCAGCAGCTTAGTCGTACAACAGCCCCAGCATTTT. Amino acid sequence: CASSLVVQQPQHF.

In its sample, this clonotype was seen many times. The chain couples TRBV12-3 or TRBV12-4 to TRBJ2-2; 9 bases map to TRBD2. This CDR3 has 17 residues. The V segment lost 6 bases and the J segment 4 bases; nucleotides outside the gene matches: 12. The DNA of the CDR3 is TGTGCCAGCAGAAGTAGCGGGAGCCACCGAGGCACCGGGGAGCTGTTTTTT. Encoded protein: CASRSSGSHRGTGELFF.

In this sample, this clonotype turned up many times. The chain has TRBV29-1 and TRBJ2-1; 8 positions agree with TRBD1. Germline trimming cut 3 bases from V and 4 bases from J; bases unmatched to any gene: 2. Germline V gene data show CDR1 as SQVTM and CDR2 as ANQGSEA. CDR3 length equals 13 residues. CDR3 nucleotide sequence: TGCAGCGTTGAGACAGGGGTATACAATGAGCAGTTCTTC. As protein: CSVETGVYNEQFF.